What follows are 5 T cell receptor beta chains derived from one specimen sequenced in a study of identical twins. A single record per CDR3 protein comes from TCRdb applying MiXCR to the 5' RACE reads. The top ten hold roughly 4.2% of the sample, which has about 240,000 distinct CDR3 sequences, 9.5% to 15% seen once. The sample also formed part of further work on yellow fever vaccine responses in identical twins.

The sequenced material came from memory (CD45RO+) T cells sorted from blood. These receptors were collected from a woman between 18 and 30 years old in good health.

Ten or more counts support this clonotype. The rearrangement links TRBV6-5 to TRBJ2-1, with D uncertain. V gave up 4 bases and J gave up 5 bases, with 12 bases separating them. Germline loops: CDR1 MNHEY, CDR2 SVGAGI. The CDR3 runs to 14 residues. CDR3 amino acids: CASSSSRNHNEQFF. The CDR3 nucleotides are TGTGCCAGCAGTTCTAGTCGTAACCACAATGAGCAGTTCTTC.

The chain links TRBV6-2 or TRBV6-3 to TRBJ2-1, with 7 bases fitting TRBD1. The V segment lost 6 bases and the J segment 3 bases; nucleotides outside the gene matches: 2. CDR3 length: 13 amino acids. Germline V gene lookup returns CDR1 MNHEY and CDR2 SVGEGT. The DNA for the CDR3 is TGTGCCAGCAGAGGACAGGACTACAATGAGCAGTTCTTC. It yields the protein CASRGQDYNEQFF.

The gene calls are TRBV10-2 and TRBJ2-7; 7 bases match TRBD1. The CDR3 totals 13 residues. With V trimmed by 4 bases and J by 3 bases, 3 bases remained unmatched. Germline CDR1 WSHSY, CDR2 SAAADI. The CDR3 region has the DNA TGCGCCAGCAGTGTAGGACAGGTCTACGAGCAGTACTTC. Protein sequence: CASSVGQVYEQYF.

This clonotype turned up a few times. V is TRBV11-2 and J is TRBJ2-1; TRBD1 matches at 8 bases. The CDR3 consists of 11 residues. Germline assignment: CDR1 SGHAT and CDR2 FQNNGV. The junction had 5 bases not matched to a gene; V was cut back by 5 bases and J by 14 bases. CDR3 sequence: CASSPGGREFF. In DNA form, the CDR3 reads TGTGCCAGCAGCCCAGGGGGCCGCGAGTTCTTC.

This clonotype has only a few counts. V gene TRBV2 combines with J gene TRBJ1-5; the D gene is possibly TRBD1 (6 bases). The germline V gene has CDR1 SNHLY and CDR2 FYNNEI. V was pared by 8 bases and J by 1 base, with 18 bases between. This CDR3 is built from 16 residues. In DNA, the CDR3 is TGTGCCAGCCGCGGTATGGACAGAGGGAGCAATCAGCCCCAGCATTTT. Translating gives CASRGMDRGSNQPQHF.